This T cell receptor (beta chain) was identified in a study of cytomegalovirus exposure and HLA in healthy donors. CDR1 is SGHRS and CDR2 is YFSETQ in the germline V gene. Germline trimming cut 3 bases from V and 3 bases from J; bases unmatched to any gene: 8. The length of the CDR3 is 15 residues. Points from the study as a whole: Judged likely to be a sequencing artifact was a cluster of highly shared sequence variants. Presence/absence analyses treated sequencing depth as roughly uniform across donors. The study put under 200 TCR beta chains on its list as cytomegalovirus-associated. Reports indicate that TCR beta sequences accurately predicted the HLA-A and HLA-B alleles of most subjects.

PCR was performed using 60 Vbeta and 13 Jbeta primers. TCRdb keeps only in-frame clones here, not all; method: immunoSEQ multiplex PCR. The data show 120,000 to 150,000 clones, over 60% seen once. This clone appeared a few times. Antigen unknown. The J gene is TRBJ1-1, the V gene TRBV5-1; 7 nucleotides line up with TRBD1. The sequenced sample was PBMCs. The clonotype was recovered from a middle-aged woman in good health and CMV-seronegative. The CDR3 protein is CASSSYRGADTEAFF. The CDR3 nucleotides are TGCGCCAGCAGCTCCTACAGGGGAGCGGACACTGAAGCTTTCTTT.